A single sample is the source of the 5 T cell receptor beta chains below, sequenced in a study of blood T cells in healthy people across ages. Primed by a sample-barcoded 5' primer and a J-beta primer mix, a second PCR proceeded for about 7 to 11 cycles. One entry per CDR3 protein results from TCRdb running MiXCR on the 5' RACE reads. Of about 1.1 million distinct CDR3 sequences detected, less than 45% appear once; the ten largest clones hold about an eighth. The sequencing input was blood. These receptors were obtained from a man aged 18 to 30 in good health.

This clonotype was counted a few times. The chain links TRBV4-1 to TRBJ1-1; D is uncertain. V shed 1 base and J shed 2 bases, with 8 bases lying between them. CDR3 size: 14 residues. The germline V gene has CDR1 MGHRA and CDR2 YSYEKL. CDR3 nucleotide sequence: TGCGCCAGCAGCCAAGTCGGCCTAAACACTGAAGCTTTCTTT. Amino acid sequence: CASSQVGLNTEAFF.

The chain joins TRBV12-5 to TRBJ1-1; the match to TRBD1 covers 8 bases. Germline-derived CDR1 and CDR2 are LGHNT and FRNRAP. The CDR3 length is 20 residues. The V and J ends lost 0 bases and 1 base, in that order; junction bases with no gene match: 16. DNA for the CDR3: TGTGCTAGTGGTTTGGTACAAGTCATGGGCAGGGGGCCATGGAACACTGAAGCTTTCTTT. Translated: CASGLVQVMGRGPWNTEAFF.

In its sample, this clonotype was seen many times. This chain connects TRBV7-8 to TRBJ2-7; D possibly matches TRBD1 or TRBD2 (5 bases each). Per the germline V gene, CDR1 is SGHVS and CDR2 is FQNEAQ. The CDR3 consists of 13 residues. Between the trimmed V and J ends, which lost 5 bases and 3 bases, there was a span of 11 bases. Here the CDR3 reads CASSVGPDYEQYF. The CDR3 bases are TGTGCCAGCAGCGTGGGACCCGACTACGAGCAGTACTTC.

V usage is TRBV10-2 and J usage is TRBJ1-2, with D unclear. Per the germline V gene, CDR1 is WSHSY and CDR2 is SAAADI. This CDR3 contains 12 residues. Trimming shortened V by 7 bases and J by 3 bases, and 9 bases separated the two germline ends. CDR3 residues: CASMRDDYGYTF. CDR3 coding DNA: TGCGCCAGCATGAGGGATGACTATGGCTACACCTTC.

The CDR3 nucleotides read TGTGCCAGCAGTGAACCTACAGGGGTTGGAAACAATGAGCAGTTCTTC. Translating it yields CASSEPTGVGNNEQFF. The chain recombines TRBV25-1 with TRBJ2-1, with 7 bases fitting TRBD1. In germline, CDR1 is MGHDK, CDR2 SYGVNS. V dropped 2 bases and J dropped 5; count of bases not matched to a gene: 9. The CDR3 totals 16 residues.